One sample yielded the 17 T cell receptor beta chains listed below, sequenced in a study of T cell repertoires in cytomegalovirus infection. One entry per CDR3 protein results from TCRdb running MiXCR on the reads. The sample gives hundreds of thousands of distinct CDR3 sequences, less than 40% of which show up once; around 2.8% is in the top ten. Sequencing was carried out using PBMCs. Every receptor here comes from a human donor in good health (CMV status not recorded). Some clones in this sample may be carry-over from other donors' samples.

This chain joins TRBV25-1 and TRBJ2-7, with 8 bases fitting TRBD1. J gave up 1 base and V 3 bases, and 2 bases lay outside the gene matches. The CDR3 contains 14 residues. CDR1 and CDR2 (germline): MGHDK, SYGVNS. In DNA form, the CDR3 reads TGTGCCAGCAGTGACTACAGGGGGTCCTACGAGCAGTACTTC. Its translation is CASSDYRGSYEQYF.

The chain joins TRBV7-4 to TRBJ1-4; D is unclear. CDR3 length: 13 residues. V was clipped by 5 bases and J by 6 bases, with 10 bases between them. The germline V gene has CDR1 SGHVT and CDR2 SQSDAQ. CDR3 bases: TGTGCCAGCAGCCCTTGGGAATATGAAAAACTGTTTTTT. Translating it yields CASSPWEYEKLFF.

This clonotype was seen a few times. The V and J genes are TRBV2 and TRBJ1-3, with D tentatively TRBD1 (6 bases). V lost 2 bases and J lost 4, with 15 bases in between. The CDR3 sequence is 16 residues long. Germline CDR1 SNHLY, CDR2 FYNNEI. CDR3 loop: CASSEIGPGVGNTIYF. In DNA, the CDR3 is TGTGCCAGCAGTGAAATAGGGCCAGGGGTCGGAAACACCATATATTTT.

This clonotype was detected only a few times. This chain links TRBV3-1 with TRBJ2-1; tentative D call: TRBD2 (6 bases). The CDR3 spans 17 residues. Trimming stripped 4 bases from V and 4 bases from J, with 20 bases between. Germline values: CDR1 LGHDT, CDR2 YNNKEL (reference sequence). CDR3 nucleotide sequence: TGTGCCAGCAGCCGAGGGACTTTCGAAGAGACGTACAATGAGCAGTTCTTC. This translates into CASSRGTFEETYNEQFF.

This clonotype appeared a few times. The V and J genes are TRBV5-1 and TRBJ1-1; a weak D match, TRBD1 (5 bases). V lost 3 bases and J 1 base, leaving 7 bases between the germline ends. In germline, CDR1 is SGHRS, CDR2 YFSETQ. This CDR3 spans 13 amino acids. In DNA, the CDR3 is TGCGCCAGCAGCTACGACAGGAACACTGAAGCTTTCTTT. Amino acids: CASSYDRNTEAFF.

The chain has TRBV7-9 and TRBJ2-4; D is unresolved. V was trimmed by 5 bases and J by 12 bases, leaving 14 bases between them. The CDR3 has 12 residues. CDR1 is SEHNR, CDR2 FQNEAQ, per germline (reference sequence). The CDR3 DNA is TGTGCCAGCAGCCAGCAAGATTTATCTCAGTACTTC. This sequence encodes CASSQQDLSQYF.

This clonotype showed up just a few times. The V and J genes are TRBV25-1 and TRBJ2-3, with D tentatively TRBD1 or TRBD2 (5 bases each). The CDR3 extends over 15 amino acids. Per the germline V gene, CDR1 is MGHDK and CDR2 is SYGVNS. V was clipped by 1 base and J by 14 bases, with 22 bases between them. The CDR3 sequence is CASSEFGDTARGWYF. The CDR3 DNA sequence: TGTGCCAGCAGTGAATTCGGTGACACTGCGAGGGGCTGGTATTTT.

This clonotype has only one observation. J is TRBJ2-5 and V is TRBV2; D tentatively reads TRBD1 or TRBD2 (6 bases each). This CDR3 has 17 amino acids. The ends were cut back, 4 bases at V and 5 bases at J, with 23 bases in the middle. Germline lookup yields CDR1 SNHLY and CDR2 FYNNEI. DNA of the CDR3: TGTGCCAGCAGTGCCCTAGGAGGGGGGAGGTCTCGGGAGACCCAGTACTTC. Translating gives CASSALGGGRSRETQYF.

There are a few counts of this clonotype. The V call is TRBV12-3 or TRBV12-4, the J call TRBJ1-2; D ambiguous. Trimming cost V 6 bases and J 5 bases, with 13 bases left between them. CDR3 length equals 13 residues. The CDR3 DNA reads TGTGCCAGCAGGGAGACGGCAGGATATGGCTACACCTTC. Residues: CASRETAGYGYTF.

This clonotype turned up a few times. This chain uses TRBV6-2 or TRBV6-3 with TRBJ2-1, with 7 bases lining up with TRBD2. CDR1 is MNHEY and CDR2 is SVGEGT in the germline V gene. The CDR3 loop spans 17 amino acids. The V and J ends lost 6 bases and 0 bases, in that order; junction bases with no gene match: 11. The CDR3 nucleotides read TGTGCCAGCAGCCCCTATCCTAGCGGACGCTCCTACAATGAGCAGTTCTTC. Amino acids: CASSPYPSGRSYNEQFF.

This clonotype was seen a handful of times. This chain connects TRBV7-2 to TRBJ1-4; D might be TRBD1 (5 bases). The CDR3 is 13 residues long. V lost 9 bases, J lost 4 bases, and 12 bases lay in between. Germline assignment: CDR1 SGHTA and CDR2 FQGNSA. This CDR3 is CASTGGVNEKLFF. CDR3 DNA: TGTGCCAGTACGGGGGGGGTTAATGAAAAACTGTTTTTT.

The chain is built from TRBV7-8 and TRBJ2-7; unclear D gene. The length of the CDR3 is 15 residues. The germline CDR1 and CDR2 sequences are SGHVS and FQNEAQ. Trimming left V 1 base short and J 2 bases short, with 12 bases between. The CDR3 protein is CASSLGIAETYEQYF. CDR3 bases: TGTGCCAGCAGCTTAGGGATTGCCGAGACCTACGAGCAGTACTTC.

This chain connects TRBV27 to TRBJ1-6; tentative D call: TRBD1 (6 bases). The CDR3 runs 16 residues. Deletions cut 2 bases from V and 7 bases from J, with 15 bases between. CDR1 MNHEY and CDR2 SMNVEV come from the germline V gene (reference sequence). CDR3 in DNA: TGTGCCAGCAGTTTAGGGGGCCAGGTCCCCAATTCACCCCTCCACTTT. It yields the protein CASSLGGQVPNSPLHF.

The chain combines TRBV28 with TRBJ1-5, with 7 bases identical to TRBD1. The CDR3 runs to 13 residues. Germline CDR1 MDHEN, CDR2 SYDVKM. V gave up 7 bases and J gave up 5 bases; unmatched junction bases: 5. The CDR3 region has the DNA TGTGCCAGCACTCGACAGGGAGATCAGCCCCAGCATTTT. It is translated as CASTRQGDQPQHF. Full variable domain (remainder filled in from reference TRBV28 and TRBJ1-5): DVKVTQSSRYLVKRTGEKVFLECVQDMDHENMFWYRQDPGLGLRLIYFSYDVKMKEKGDIPEGYSVSREKKERFSLILESASTNQTSMYLCASTRQGDQPQHFGDGTRLSIL.

V and J are TRBV7-2 and TRBJ1-2; unclear D gene. Trimming left V 2 bases short and J 3 bases short, with 13 bases between. Germline CDR1 reads SGHTA; CDR2 reads FQGNSA. The CDR3 covers 15 residues. The DNA of the CDR3 is TGTGCCAGCAGCTTAATATCTGGAGGCTACTATGGCTACACCTTC. Protein sequence: CASSLISGGYYGYTF.

The gene calls are TRBV15 and TRBJ2-7, with D perhaps TRBD2 (5 bases). Trimming shortened V by 8 bases and J by 2 bases, and 16 bases separated the two germline ends. CDR1 and CDR2 (germline): LNHNV, YYDKDF (reference sequence). This CDR3 spans 14 amino acids. Here the CDR3 DNA reads TGTGCCACCTCCACGGGGAGTAGCCCCTACGAGCAGTACTTC. It translates to CATSTGSSPYEQYF.

In this sample, this clonotype turned up a few times. V usage is TRBV6-6 and J usage is TRBJ1-1, with TRBD1 matching over 10 bases. This CDR3 contains 13 residues. The ends lost 9 bases at V and 4 bases at J; junction bases unmatched: 5. CDR1 and CDR2 from the germline V gene are MNHNY and SVGAGI (reference sequence). Here the CDR3 reads CASDRGQGTEAFF. The CDR3 DNA is TGTGCCAGTGACAGGGGGCAAGGCACTGAAGCTTTCTTT.